This entry concerns a single T cell receptor (beta chain). As yet, its antigen is unknown. The data are from a study of a mutant IDH1 vaccine in newly diagnosed glioma. At the level of the study: Vaccine administration was initiated 4-6 weeks following radiotherapy alone, or with temozolomide cycles. Antecedent treatment encompassed radiotherapy, temozolomide, or their combination; the majority received both.

Libraries were prepared by immunoSEQ multiplex PCR; TCRdb keeps only in-frame clonotypes and omits some of them. The sample consists of tens of thousands of clones, roughly 77% of them appearing once. Time point defined: week 35, safety follow-up. The vaccine gave 300 ug of a 20-mer mutant IDH1 peptide subcutaneously per dose. The input for sequencing was PBMCs, taken from a glioma patient whose treatment included an IDH1 peptide vaccine. The TCR originated in a man aged 25 to 40 with glioma.

DNA for the CDR3: TGTGCCAGCAGTGAACAGGGAGCGAATCAGCCCCAGCATTTT. It yields the protein CASSEQGANQPQHF. The chain combines TRBV2 with TRBJ1-5, with a tentative D call TRBD1 (5 bases). V lost 2 bases and J 4 bases, leaving 9 bases between the germline ends. Germline CDR1 reads SNHLY; CDR2 reads FYNNEI. This CDR3 has 14 residues.